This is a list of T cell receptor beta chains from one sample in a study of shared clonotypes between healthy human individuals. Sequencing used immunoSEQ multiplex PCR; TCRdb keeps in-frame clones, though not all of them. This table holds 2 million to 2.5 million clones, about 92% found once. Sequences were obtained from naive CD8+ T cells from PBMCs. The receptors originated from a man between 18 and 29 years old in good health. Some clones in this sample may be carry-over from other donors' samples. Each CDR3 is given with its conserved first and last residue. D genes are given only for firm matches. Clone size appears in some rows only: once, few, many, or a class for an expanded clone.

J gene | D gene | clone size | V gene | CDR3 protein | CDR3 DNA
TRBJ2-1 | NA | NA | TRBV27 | CASSFGQAAEQFF | TGTGCCAGCAGTTTCGGCCAAGCGGCTGAGCAGTTCTTC
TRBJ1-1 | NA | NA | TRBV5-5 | CASMTGQEAVSYMNTEAFF | TGTGCCAGCATGACTGGGCAGGAGGCAGTGAGTTATATGAACACTGAAGCTTTCTTT
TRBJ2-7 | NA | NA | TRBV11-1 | CASSTLASEQYF | TGTGCCAGCAGCACCCTAGCGTCCGAGCAGTACTTC
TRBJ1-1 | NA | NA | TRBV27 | CASSSYRAPNTEAFF | TGTGCCAGCAGTTCCTACAGGGCCCCGAACACTGAAGCTTTCTTT
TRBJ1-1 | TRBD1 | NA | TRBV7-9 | CASSFRQGPMNTEAFF | TGTGCCAGCAGCTTCCGACAGGGACCCATGAACACTGAAGCTTTCTTT
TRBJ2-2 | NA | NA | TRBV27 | CASSFSAKHTGELFF | TGTGCCAGCAGTTTCTCTGCCAAACACACCGGGGAGCTGTTTTTT
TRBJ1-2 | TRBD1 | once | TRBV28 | CASSLTGGQHYGYTF | TGTGCCAGCAGTTTAACGGGGGGACAGCACTATGGCTACACCTTC
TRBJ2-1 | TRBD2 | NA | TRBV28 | CASSYPTMAGGVHNEQFF | TGTGCCAGCAGTTACCCCACAATGGCGGGAGGAGTCCACAATGAGCAGTTCTTC
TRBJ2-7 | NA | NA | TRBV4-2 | CASSQDRPGIDEQYF | TGTGCCAGCAGCCAAGATAGGCCAGGGATCGACGAGCAGTACTTC
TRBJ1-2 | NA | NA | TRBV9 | CASSVQDRAEDGYTF | TGTGCCAGCAGCGTTCAGGACCGGGCCGAAGATGGCTACACCTTC
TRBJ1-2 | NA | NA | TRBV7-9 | CASSLGSGKDGYTF | TGTGCCAGCAGCTTAGGGTCCGGGAAGGACGGCTACACCTTC
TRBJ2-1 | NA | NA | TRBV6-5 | CASGWLARYNEQFF | TGTGCCAGCGGGTGGCTAGCGCGTTACAATGAGCAGTTCTTC
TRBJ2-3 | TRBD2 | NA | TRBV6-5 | CASSPSGSYPDTQYF | TGTGCCAGCAGTCCCAGCGGGAGCTACCCTGATACGCAGTATTTT
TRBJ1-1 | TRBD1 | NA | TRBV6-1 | CATWTGPNTEAFF | TGTGCCACCTGGACAGGTCCGAACACTGAAGCTTTCTTT
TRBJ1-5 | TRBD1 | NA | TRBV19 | CASVLTGGEYSNQPQHF | TGTGCCAGCGTCTTGACAGGGGGCGAGTATAGCAATCAGCCCCAGCATTTT
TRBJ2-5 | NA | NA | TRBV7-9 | CASSLARAGVLQETQYF | TGTGCCAGCAGCTTAGCCAGAGCAGGGGTACTCCAAGAGACCCAGTACTTC
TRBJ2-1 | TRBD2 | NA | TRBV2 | CASSPIGRLAYHNEQFF | TGTGCCAGCAGCCCTATAGGACGACTAGCGTATCACAATGAGCAGTTCTTC
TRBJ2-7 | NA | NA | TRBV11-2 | CASSSPWPHEQYF | TGTGCCAGCAGCTCTCCTTGGCCTCACGAGCAGTACTTC
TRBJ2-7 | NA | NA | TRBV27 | CASSRNPDFLGYEQYF | TGTGCCAGCAGCAGAAATCCTGACTTTCTCGGCTACGAGCAGTACTTC
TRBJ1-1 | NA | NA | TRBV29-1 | CSVDGLGTEAFF | TGCAGCGTTGACGGTCTGGGCACTGAAGCTTTCTTT
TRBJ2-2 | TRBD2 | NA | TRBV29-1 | CSVLGTSGEDSGELFF | TGCAGCGTTTTAGGGACTAGCGGGGAGGACTCCGGGGAGCTGTTTTTT
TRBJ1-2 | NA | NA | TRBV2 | CASIILPRINYGYTF | TGTGCCAGCATCATCCTCCCACGGATTAACTATGGCTACACCTTC
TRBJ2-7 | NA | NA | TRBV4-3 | CASSQRTESSYEQYF | TGCGCCAGCAGCCAGAGGACGGAGAGCTCCTACGAGCAGTACTTC
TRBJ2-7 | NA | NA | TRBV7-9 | CASSLRRDEQYF | TGTGCCAGCAGCTTGAGGAGGGACGAGCAGTACTTC
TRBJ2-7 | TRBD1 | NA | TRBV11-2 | CASSLRTGGAYEQYF | TGTGCCAGCAGCTTAAGGACAGGGGGTGCCTACGAGCAGTACTTC
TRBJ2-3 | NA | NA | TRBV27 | CASSHLFTSTDTQYF | TGTGCCAGCAGTCACCTCTTTACTAGCACAGATACGCAGTATTTT
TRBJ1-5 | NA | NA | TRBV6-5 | CASSGTSPHQPQHF | TGTGCCAGCAGTGGGACATCGCCCCATCAGCCCCAGCATTTT
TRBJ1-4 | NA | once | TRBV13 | CASSPGSREKLFF | TGTGCCAGCAGCCCCGGGTCTCGAGAAAAACTGTTTTTT
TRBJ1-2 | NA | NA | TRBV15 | CATSSGPPGGYGYTF | TGTGCCACCAGCAGCGGACCACCTGGCGGCTATGGCTACACCTTC
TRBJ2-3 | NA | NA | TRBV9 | CASSVVTGADTQYF | TGTGCCAGCAGCGTAGTCACGGGGGCAGATACGCAGTATTTT
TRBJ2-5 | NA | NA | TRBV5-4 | CASSIEASLWETQYF | TGTGCCAGCAGCATCGAAGCTAGTTTGTGGGAGACCCAGTACTTC
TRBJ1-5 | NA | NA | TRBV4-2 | CASSLVEGDQPQHF | TGTGCCAGCAGCCTGGTGGAGGGGGATCAGCCCCAGCATTTT
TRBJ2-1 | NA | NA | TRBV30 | CAWIGRSSYNEQFF | TGTGCCTGGATTGGGCGGAGCTCCTACAATGAGCAGTTCTTC
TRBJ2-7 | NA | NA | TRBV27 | CASSFWQGGEQYF | TGTGCCAGCAGTTTCTGGCAGGGTGGCGAGCAGTACTTC
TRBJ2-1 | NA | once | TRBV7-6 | CASSSPRDANEQFF | TGTGCCAGCAGCTCGCCTCGAGACGCCAATGAGCAGTTCTTC
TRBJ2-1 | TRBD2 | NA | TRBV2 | CASSEVLAGGRYEQFF | TGTGCCAGCAGTGAAGTACTAGCGGGAGGGCGGTATGAGCAGTTCTTC
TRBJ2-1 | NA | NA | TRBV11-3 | CASSFRRDEQFF | TGTGCCAGCAGCTTTAGGCGGGATGAGCAGTTCTTC
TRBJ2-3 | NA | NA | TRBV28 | CASSFGDTQYF | TGTGCCAGCAGTTTTGGAGATACGCAGTATTTT
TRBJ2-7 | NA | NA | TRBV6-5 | CASSYSFQYEQYF | TGTGCCAGCAGTTACTCGTTCCAGTACGAGCAGTACTTC